This T cell receptor (beta chain) was recovered during a study of CD8+ T cells in alopecia areata. Study background: Tofacitinib exposure lasted 6 to 18 months, followed by 6 months off drug.

This clone was seen a few times. Specified treatment: oral pan-JAK inhibitor, 5-10 mg twice daily. cDNA serving as the sequencing template came from extracted, reverse transcribed RNA. Repertoires were generated with immunoSEQ multiplex PCR, while TCRdb's copy carries only in-frame clones and drops some. Of some 150,000 clones listed, roughly 52% were seen once; the top ten hold 15%. Trimming took 6 bases from V and 1 from J, leaving 16 bases between them. This CDR3 has 15 residues. Germline V gives CDR1 SGHRS, CDR2 YFSETQ. This sequence joins TRBV5-1 and TRBJ1-1; TRBD1 is a possible D gene (6 bases). The sequenced sample was CD8+ T cells sorted from blood, obtained at week 4, from a patient treated with tofacitinib. The receptor comes from a human donor with alopecia areata. The CDR3 nucleotides are TGCGCCAGCAAGCTTCTCGGGGGCTGGAACACTGAAGCTTTCTTT. It translates to CASKLLGGWNTEAFF.